What follows are 28 T cell receptor beta chains derived from one specimen sequenced in a study. The sorted Tregs were CD4+CD25+CD127-/low cells. Each CDR3 protein gets one entry after TCRdb re-called the 5' RACE reads with MiXCR. The sample shows about 8,000 distinct CDR3 sequences, under 70% of them seen only once. Sample: Tregs sorted from a lymph node. Every receptor here comes from a female donor with breast cancer.

Details on this clonotype: One end of the junction is discordant with germline, which a read error may explain. This chain connects TRBV5-4 to TRBJ1-2, with D unclear. Germline V gene sequence: CDR1 SGHNT, CDR2 YYREEE (reference sequence). The CDR3 is 13 residues long. CDR3 DNA: TGTGCCAGCAGCCGTGGGGTGGGCTATGACTACACCTTC. This codes for CASSRGVGYDYTF.

The V and J genes are TRBV20-1 and TRBJ2-5; D ambiguous. CDR1 is DFQATT and CDR2 is SNEGSKA in the germline V gene (reference sequence). This CDR3 has 17 residues. Trimming cost V 0 bases and J 5 bases, with 22 bases left between them. CDR3 loop: CSARDRSGSRTSETQYF. The CDR3 coding sequence is TGCAGTGCTAGAGATCGCTCGGGTTCCAGGACCTCTGAGACCCAGTACTTC.

V gene TRBV7-2 combines with J gene TRBJ2-7; D may be TRBD2 (5 bases). The CDR3 spans 13 residues. The germline V gene has CDR1 SGHTA and CDR2 FQGNSA. V lost 5 bases to trimming and J lost 2 bases, with 10 bases between them. CDR3 amino acids: CASSRSGPYEQYF. CDR3 sequence (DNA): TGTGCCAGCAGCAGAAGCGGACCCTACGAGCAGTACTTC.

The gene calls are TRBV25-1 and TRBJ2-1; the D gene could be TRBD1 or TRBD2 (5 bases each). CDR1 and CDR2 (germline): MGHDK, SYGVNS. Trimming cost V 4 bases and J 3 bases, with 19 bases left between them. The length of the CDR3 is 17 residues. The CDR3, as DNA: TGTGCCAGCAGTGGGCCAGCGAGGGGATCTCTCTACAATGAGCAGTTCTTC. It codes for CASSGPARGSLYNEQFF.

This clonotype has only a few counts. The V and J genes are TRBV12-3 or TRBV12-4 and TRBJ1-5; TRBD1 agrees at 10 bases. Unmatched junction bases numbered 5, after V lost 5 bases and J lost 7 bases. The CDR3 is made up of 14 amino acids. The CDR3 nucleotides are TGTGCCAGCAGTATGGACAGGGGGTGGCAGCCCCAGCATTTT. It codes for CASSMDRGWQPQHF.

This clonotype has a handful of counts. This chain uses TRBV7-7 with TRBJ2-5; D possibly corresponds to TRBD1 (6 bases). V was shortened by 5 bases and J by 5 bases, with 15 bases between the two germline ends. Germline V CDR1 and CDR2: SSHAT, FNYEAQ (reference sequence). The CDR3 runs 14 residues. CDR3 nucleotide sequence: TGTGCCAGCAGCGCAACAGGGCCAGGGGAGACCCAGTACTTC. This translates into CASSATGPGETQYF.

This sequence joins TRBV5-1 and TRBJ2-1, with TRBD1 matching over 7 bases. V lost 4 bases and J lost 2; bases outside the gene matches: 9. The CDR3 contains 16 residues. Germline V gene sequence: CDR1 SGHRS, CDR2 YFSETQ. The CDR3 here is CASSGGMDRTYNEQFF. The CDR3, as DNA: TGCGCCAGCAGCGGAGGCATGGACAGGACCTACAATGAGCAGTTCTTC.

The chain couples TRBV20-1 to TRBJ1-2; D is unclear. The CDR3 consists of 11 residues. Germline V gene data show CDR1 as DFQATT and CDR2 as SNEGSKA (reference sequence). V was pared by 2 bases and J by 6 bases, with 7 bases between. The DNA for the CDR3 is TGCAGTGCTAGATTCGGTGATGGCTACACCTTC. The encoded protein is CSARFGDGYTF.

This clonotype was seen a few times. The J gene is TRBJ2-1, the V gene TRBV20-1; TRBD2 might be the D (7 bases). The germline V gene encodes CDR1 DFQATT and CDR2 SNEGSKA (reference sequence). Trimming removed 6 bases from V and 8 bases from J, with 26 bases in between. The CDR3 runs 16 residues. This CDR3 reads CSAAGLGRGPGDEQFF. The CDR3 DNA reads TGCAGTGCCGCTGGGTTGGGGCGGGGGCCCGGGGATGAGCAGTTCTTC.

This clonotype appeared a few times. V is TRBV6-1 and J is TRBJ2-1; tentative D call: TRBD1 (6 bases). The V end lost 8 bases, the J end lost 15 bases, and 20 bases lay between the germline ends. There are 12 residues in the CDR3. The germline V gene has CDR1 MNHNS and CDR2 SASEGT. The CDR3, as DNA: TGTGCCAGCTCATGGCCACAGGGTACCGGGTTCTTC. It encodes CASSWPQGTGFF.

The V call is TRBV28, the J call TRBJ1-1, with D possibly matching TRBD1 (6 bases). V lost 3 bases and J 7 bases, leaving 18 bases between the germline ends. The CDR3 runs 15 residues. In germline, CDR1 is MDHEN, CDR2 SYDVKM. CDR3 sequence (DNA): TGTGCCAGCAGTTTCCACTTAGGGAACAGGGTTGAAGCTTTCTTT. Translation gives CASSFHLGNRVEAFF.

The chain combines TRBV7-2 with TRBJ2-3, with TRBD2 matching 7 bases. CDR3 length: 16 amino acids. The V segment lost 2 bases and the J segment 2 bases; nucleotides outside the gene matches: 7. Germline V gene sequence: CDR1 SGHTA, CDR2 FQGNSA. The CDR3 sequence is CASSLRPAGTTDTQYF. The DNA of the CDR3 is TGTGCCAGCAGCTTAAGGCCAGCGGGGACCACAGATACGCAGTATTTT.

Regarding this clonotype: At one of its ends the junction is not consistent with the germline gene, which may arise from a read error. J is TRBJ2-5 and V is TRBV27; a possible D gene is TRBD1 (6 bases). The CDR3 length is 13 residues. The germline V gene has CDR1 MNHEY and CDR2 SMNVEV (reference sequence). CDR3 DNA: TGTGCCAGCAGTTTATCGGGACAAGAGACCCAGCACTTC. This encodes CASSLSGQETQHF.

The chain couples TRBV7-3 to TRBJ2-1; tentative D call: TRBD1 (7 bases). Trimming shortened V by 5 bases and J by 8 bases, and 13 bases separated the two germline ends. Germline lookup yields CDR1 SGHTA and CDR2 FQGTGA. There are 13 residues in the CDR3. DNA for the CDR3: TGTGCCAGCAGCCGCAGGGGGGCCGATGAGCAGTTCTTC. It specifies CASSRRGADEQFF. Full variable domain (remainder filled in from reference TRBV7-3 and TRBJ2-1): GAGVSQTPSNKVTEKGKYVELRCDPISGHTALYWYRQSLGQGPEFLIYFQGTGAADDSGLPNDRFFAVRPEGSVSTLKIQRTERGDSAVYLCASSRRGADEQFFGPGTRLTVL.

In its sample, this clonotype ranks as large. The chain joins TRBV20-1 to TRBJ1-2; 9 nucleotides align to TRBD1. The CDR3 loop spans 13 amino acids. Germline V gene data show CDR1 as DFQATT and CDR2 as SNEGSKA (reference sequence). J lost 4 bases, V lost 4 bases, and 4 bases had no gene match. The CDR3, as DNA: TGCAGTGCTACTATGACAGGGGGCTATGGCTACACCTTC. The encoded protein is CSATMTGGYGYTF.

The chain uses TRBV19 and TRBJ2-2, with 7 bases fitting TRBD1. The V gene's germline CDR1 is LNHDA and CDR2 SQIVND (reference sequence). Trimming took 10 bases from V and 5 from J; bases not matched to a gene: 10. The CDR3 runs 14 residues. CDR3 bases: TGTGCCAACAAGACAGGGAACGCTACCGGGGAGCTGTTTTTT. Protein sequence: CANKTGNATGELFF.

The chain combines TRBV6-2 or TRBV6-3 with TRBJ2-1; possible D gene TRBD2, 5 bases. With 6 bases removed from V and 0 bases from J, the gap between germline ends came to 12 bases. The germline V gene has CDR1 MNHEY and CDR2 SVGEGT. The CDR3 contains 15 residues. The CDR3 sequence: CASRRTGSSYNEQFF. In DNA, the CDR3 is TGTGCCAGCAGGCGTACGGGGAGCTCCTACAATGAGCAGTTCTTC.

This chain uses TRBV7-3 with TRBJ2-1; D ambiguous. CDR1 is SGHTA, CDR2 FQGTGA, per germline. Trimming pared 1 base from V and 0 bases from J, leaving 7 bases between. The CDR3 has 15 residues. CDR3 region: CASSLSAGSYNEQFF. In DNA, the CDR3 is TGTGCCAGCAGCTTAAGCGCAGGCTCCTACAATGAGCAGTTCTTC. Variable domain in full (rest from reference TRBV7-3 and TRBJ2-1): GAGVSQTPSNKVTEKGKYVELRCDPISGHTALYWYRQSLGQGPEFLIYFQGTGAADDSGLPNDRFFAVRPEGSVSTLKIQRTERGDSAVYLCASSLSAGSYNEQFFGPGTRLTVL.

CDR3 bases: TGTGCCAGCAATTCGGAGGCTTTAGGTGGCTACACCTTC. As protein: CASNSEALGGYTF. This chain connects TRBV7-2 to TRBJ1-2; no definite D call. Per germline, CDR1 SGHTA and CDR2 FQGNSA. This CDR3 contains 13 residues. V lost 7 bases and J lost 7, with 16 bases in between.

The chain links TRBV12-3 or TRBV12-4 to TRBJ2-3; TRBD1 matches at 7 bases. J lost 0 bases, V lost 7 bases, and 22 bases had no gene match. There are 20 residues in the CDR3. In DNA, the CDR3 is TGTGCCAGCAAAGGGTCCGCCCGGGACAGCAAGCGACCCAGCACAGATACGCAGTATTTT. Its translation: CASKGSARDSKRPSTDTQYF.

This clonotype was seen a few times. The J gene is TRBJ2-7, the V gene TRBV5-1; D assignment may be TRBD1 or TRBD2 (5 bases each). This CDR3 is built from 14 residues. Germline V gene sequence: CDR1 SGHRS, CDR2 YFSETQ. V was cut by 0 bases and J by 3 bases, with 10 bases left in between. The DNA for the CDR3 is TGCGCCAGCAGCTTGGGGGGGTACCTCTACGAGCAGTACGTC. Its translation is CASSLGGYLYEQYV.

V usage is TRBV6-5 and J usage is TRBJ1-6, with TRBD1 matching 9 bases. V was clipped by 0 bases and J by 10 bases; unmatched bases: 4. The CDR3 runs 15 residues. From germline, CDR1 is MNHEY and CDR2 SVGAGI. CDR3 nucleotides: TGTGCCAGCAGTTACTCCGGGACAGGGAGATCACCCCTCCACTTT. It specifies CASSYSGTGRSPLHF.

V gene TRBV7-2 combines with J gene TRBJ2-2; D not resolved. V lost 2 bases, J lost 1 base, and 8 bases lay in between. The CDR3 sequence is 15 residues long. CDR1 and CDR2 (germline): SGHTA, FQGNSA. CDR3 sequence: CASSLLRVNTGELFF. The CDR3 DNA sequence: TGTGCCAGCAGCTTATTACGGGTGAACACCGGGGAGCTGTTTTTT.

This clonotype was picked up a small number of times. V usage is TRBV20-1 and J usage is TRBJ2-1, with unresolved D. V was clipped by 2 bases and J by 8 bases, with 4 bases between them. Germline CDR1 is DFQATT and CDR2 is SNEGSKA (reference sequence). This CDR3 region has 10 residues. The CDR3 DNA is TGCAGTGCTAGAAGGCATGAGCAGTTCTTC. This translates into CSARRHEQFF.

This clonotype occurred a few times. The rearrangement uses TRBV10-2 and TRBJ2-7, with D perhaps being TRBD1 or TRBD2 (5 bases each). V dropped 6 bases and J dropped 3 bases, with 12 bases sitting between them. This CDR3 comprises 13 residues. In germline, CDR1 is WSHSY, CDR2 SAAADI. The CDR3 is CASRSGTHYEQYV. In DNA, the CDR3 is TGCGCCAGCAGATCAGGGACCCACTACGAGCAGTACGTC.

The rearrangement links TRBV7-2 to TRBJ2-5, with D perhaps being TRBD1 or TRBD2 (5 bases each). Germline V gene lookup returns CDR1 SGHTA and CDR2 FQGNSA. Trimming removed 4 bases at V and 4 bases at J, with 13 bases between. CDR3 length: 14 amino acids. CDR3 sequence reads: CASSSPQGAETQYF. The DNA for the CDR3 is TGTGCCAGCAGCTCGCCGCAGGGAGCAGAGACCCAGTACTTC.

This clonotype was recorded a few times. The chain's CDR3 is CSASREWGNEQFF. The CDR3 DNA reads TGCAGTGCTTCCCGGGAGTGGGGCAATGAGCAGTTCTTC. This chain connects TRBV20-1 to TRBJ2-1; TRBD2 is a possible D gene (6 bases). Trimming stripped 5 bases from V and 6 bases from J, with 14 bases between. Looked up from germline, CDR1 is DFQATT and CDR2 is SNEGSKA (reference sequence). The CDR3 totals 13 residues.

The chain is built from TRBV4-2 and TRBJ1-1, with D perhaps matching TRBD1 (6 bases). In germline, CDR1 is LGHNA, CDR2 YNFKEQ. The CDR3 length is 16 residues. The V end lost 0 bases, the J end lost 5 bases, and 16 bases lay between the germline ends. CDR3 DNA sequence: TGTGCCAGCAGCCAAGATATGACGGGGGCTTATACTGAAGCTTTCTTT. Protein: CASSQDMTGAYTEAFF.